This TCR beta chain was identified during a study of cytomegalovirus exposure and HLA in healthy donors. Findings of the study overall: Three CMV-associated chains proved CMV antigen-specific in vitro. A later analysis found most CMV-associated TCR beta chains apparently HLA-restricted. The productive fraction for most TCR beta V segments was about 87% or about 30% in an earlier analysis.

The V gene lost 0 bases and the J gene lost 3 bases, with 8 bases spanning the gap. The CDR3 is 14 residues long. The germline V gene has CDR1 SGHTA and CDR2 FQGNSA. This PCR relied on a set of 60 Vbeta primers and 13 Jbeta primers. The method was immunoSEQ multiplex PCR; TCRdb's version includes in-frame clones alone and lacks a portion of them. Of approximately 79,000 clones listed, about three quarters are singletons. On this clone itself: Antigen unknown.

J is TRBJ2-5 and V is TRBV7-2; a possible D gene is TRBD1 (6 bases). The sequence came from a boy aged 5-17 years in good health and CMV-seronegative. What was sequenced was PBMCs. CDR3 sequence: CASSLANREETQYF. The CDR3 DNA sequence: TGTGCCAGCAGCTTAGCTAACAGGGAAGAGACCCAGTACTTC.